In its sample, the clone carrying this TCR beta chain was seen once. Its specificity is not known. The data originate from a study of T cells in tuberculosis. Study-wide results and limits: Selection depended on which cryopreserved specimens were available.

The method was immunoSEQ multiplex PCR; TCRdb's version includes in-frame clones alone and lacks a portion of them. The sample contains 35,000 to 45,000 clones, 90% to 95% of which appear only once. This CDR3 is built from 18 residues. V was clipped by 4 bases and J by 3 bases; unmatched bases: 16. Germline CDR1 and CDR2: SGHRS and YFSETQ. Latent tuberculosis screening used tuberculin skin test and IGRA at entry. Unsorted cryopreserved PBMC were sequenced, averaging roughly 100,000 T cells per clinical donor. The sequence was obtained from a donor aged 10-29 years with latent tuberculosis or without tuberculosis infection. Some clones in this sample may be carry-over from other donors' samples. Sequencing was carried out using PBMCs. The chain uses TRBV5-1 and TRBJ2-7; TRBD1 matches 10 bases. The CDR3 region is CASSRAPAGTGAIYEQYF. The DNA of the CDR3 is TGCGCCAGCAGCCGTGCCCCGGCCGGGACAGGGGCGATCTACGAGCAGTACTTC.